Listed below are T cell receptor beta chains from one sample, sequenced in a study of blood T cell repertoires in COVID-19. Clones were sequenced by immunoSEQ multiplex PCR, and TCRdb holds only the in-frame ones, with some missing. The sample holds 250,000 to 350,000 clones, roughly 88% seen once. Material: peripheral blood. The receptors were gathered from a woman younger than 45 with active or convalescent COVID-19. CDR3s include the opening cysteine and the closing phenylalanine or tryptophan. The D gene is left open where the match is weak. Some rows mark clone size as missing; the rest say once, few, many or name a class of expanded clone.

v_call	d_call	clone_size	j_call	cdr3_aa	cdr3_nt
TRBV29-1	TRBD2	.	TRBJ2-3	CSVGPGGTDTQYF	TGCAGCGTTGGCCCGGGGGGGACAGATACGCAGTATTTT
TRBV2	TRBD2	.	TRBJ2-5	CASSKIQRGGRETQYF	TGTGCCAGCAGTAAGATCCAGCGGGGGGGCCGGGAGACCCAGTACTTC
TRBV30	.	.	TRBJ1-2	CAWSRSTEGYTF	TGTGCCTGGAGTCGATCTACCGAGGGCTACACCTTC
TRBV7-2	TRBD2	.	TRBJ2-3	CASSLRLAGETDTQYF	TGTGCCAGCAGTCTTAGACTAGCGGGGGAGACAGATACGCAGTATTTT
TRBV7-2	TRBD1	.	TRBJ2-7	CASSFRDSYEQYF	TGTGCCAGCAGCTTCCGGGACAGCTACGAGCAGTACTTC
TRBV19	.	.	TRBJ1-5	CASSIARDQPQHF	TGTGCCAGTAGTATAGCCAGGGATCAGCCCCAGCATTTT
TRBV30	TRBD1	.	TRBJ1-5	CAWETGINQPQHF	TGTGCCTGGGAGACAGGGATAAATCAGCCCCAGCATTTT
TRBV7-2	TRBD1	.	TRBJ1-3	CASSLSGGGNTIYF	TGTGCCAGCAGCCTCTCAGGGGGTGGAAACACCATATATTTT
TRBV29-1	.	.	TRBJ1-6	CSDNPPPVAHF	TGCAGCGACAATCCCCCCCCCGTTGCCCACTTT
TRBV7-9	.	.	TRBJ2-1	CASSLGPRTEQFF	TGTGCCAGCAGTCTGGGGCCAAGGACTGAGCAGTTCTTC
TRBV2	.	.	TRBJ2-5	CASTQQETQYF	TGTGCCAGCACCCAACAAGAGACCCAGTACTTC
TRBV19	.	.	TRBJ1-5	CASGGLGGSNQPQHF	TGTGCCAGTGGCGGTCTAGGGGGTAGCAATCAGCCCCAGCATTTT
TRBV4-2	.	few	TRBJ1-2	CASSRLQGTDYGYTF	TGTGCCAGCAGCCGCTTACAGGGAACAGACTATGGCTACACCTTC
TRBV14	.	.	TRBJ2-3	CASSQVRAATDTQYF	TGTGCCAGCAGCCAAGTGAGGGCCGCTACAGATACGCAGTATTTT
TRBV2	TRBD1	.	TRBJ2-3	CASRRDSSTDTQYF	TGTGCCAGCAGGAGGGACAGCAGCACAGATACGCAGTATTTT
TRBV2	.	.	TRBJ1-1	CASRADGEAFF	TGTGCCAGCAGAGCGGACGGGGAAGCTTTCTTT
TRBV2	TRBD2	few	TRBJ2-1	CASTGTSGVNEQFF	TGTGCCTCCACCGGGACTAGCGGGGTCAATGAGCAGTTCTTC
TRBV29-1	.	.	TRBJ2-7	CSTRGEGKGAYEQYF	TGCAGCACCCGAGGCGAGGGAAAGGGTGCCTACGAGCAGTACTTC
TRBV5-6	.	.	TRBJ1-6	CASSLVSGDSPLHF	TGTGCCAGCAGCTTGGTTTCGGGGGATTCACCCCTCCACTTT
TRBV6-2/TRBV6-3	TRBD1	.	TRBJ1-2	CASSYLRGQAPLTRNYGYTF	TGTGCCAGCAGTTACCTCAGAGGACAGGCCCCGCTCACAAGAAATTATGGCTACACCTTC
TRBV3-1/TRBV3-2	.	.	TRBJ2-7	CASSQALSYEQYF	TGTGCCAGCAGCCAAGCTTTATCCTACGAGCAGTACTTC
TRBV2	TRBD1	.	TRBJ1-2	CASRPGTGLILNYGYTF	TGTGCCAGCAGGCCCGGGACAGGCCTCATACTTAACTATGGCTACACCTTC
TRBV2	TRBD1	.	TRBJ2-5	CASVGTGRETQYF	TGTGCCAGCGTAGGGACAGGGAGGGAGACCCAGTACTTC
TRBV11-2	TRBD2	.	TRBJ2-7	CASSPGLAGAPYEQYF	TGTGCCAGCAGCCCGGGACTAGCGGGGGCTCCCTACGAGCAGTACTTC
TRBV5-4	TRBD2	.	TRBJ2-3	CASSRPGLGGADTQYF	TGTGCCAGCAGCCGCCCGGGACTAGGGGGGGCAGATACGCAGTATTTT
TRBV4-1	.	.	TRBJ1-4	CASSLLQGSNEKLFF	TGCGCCAGCAGCCTCTTACAGGGTTCTAATGAAAAACTGTTTTTT
TRBV18	.	.	TRBJ1-4	CASSPQQGSNEKLFF	TGTGCCAGCTCACCACAACAGGGATCTAATGAAAAACTGTTTTTT
TRBV10-3	TRBD1	once	TRBJ1-2	CATRTGTGEFVGYTF	TGTGCCACCCGAACCGGGACAGGGGAATTTGTAGGCTACACCTTC
TRBV27	TRBD1	.	TRBJ2-2	CASSPRDRGRTGELFF	TGTGCCAGCAGTCCGCGGGACAGGGGGCGCACCGGGGAGCTGTTTTTT
TRBV2	TRBD1	.	TRBJ2-7	CASSERDRGTRSYEQYF	TGTGCCAGCAGTGAAAGGGACAGGGGCACTCGTAGCTACGAGCAGTACTTC
TRBV6-1	.	.	TRBJ1-5	CASSEKDRGRAQPQHF	TGTGCCAGCAGTGAAAAAGATAGGGGTAGAGCTCAGCCCCAGCATTTT
TRBV18	TRBD2	once	TRBJ2-7	CASSPTGLAGGSYEQYF	TGTGCCAGCTCACCGACGGGACTAGCGGGGGGTTCCTACGAGCAGTACTTC
TRBV6-2/TRBV6-3	TRBD2	.	TRBJ2-5	CASSTSSGGAGETQYF	TGTGCCAGCAGTACTTCTAGCGGGGGGGCAGGGGAGACCCAGTACTTC
TRBV30	TRBD1	.	TRBJ1-1	CAWSVTGGLPEAFF	TGTGCCTGGAGTGTAACAGGGGGTTTACCTGAAGCTTTCTTT
TRBV5-1	TRBD2	.	TRBJ2-3	CASRGEGTDTQYF	TGCGCCAGCAGAGGGGAGGGAACAGATACGCAGTATTTT
TRBV6-2/TRBV6-3	.	.	TRBJ2-5	CASSYSRETQYF	TGTGCCAGCAGTTACTCGCGAGAGACCCAGTACTTC
TRBV7-2	TRBD2	.	TRBJ2-5	CASSLEQPLSGGTHGTQYF	TGTGCCAGCAGCTTGGAACAACCCCTTAGCGGGGGGACTCATGGGACCCAGTACTTC
TRBV28	TRBD2	once	TRBJ2-1	CASSYPITGTKDEQFF	TGTGCCAGCAGCTACCCCATAACCGGGACTAAGGATGAGCAGTTCTTC
TRBV5-6	TRBD1	.	TRBJ2-7	CASSFRQGKGYEQYF	TGTGCCAGCAGCTTTAGACAGGGAAAAGGGTACGAGCAGTACTTC
TRBV2	TRBD1	.	TRBJ1-5	CASSDDRDQPQHF	TGTGCCAGCAGTGACGACAGGGATCAGCCCCAGCATTTT